This TCR beta chain was sequenced for a study of blood T cell repertoires in COVID-19. Some clones are missing from TCRdb's copy, which holds only in-frame ones; the method was immunoSEQ multiplex PCR. The sample records 170,000 or so clones, approximately 90% being singletons. V lost 7 bases to trimming and J lost 6 bases; unmatched junction nucleotides: 13. The CDR3 is made up of 15 amino acids. Germline V gene data show CDR1 as SQVTM and CDR2 as ANQGSEA. The receptor was isolated from a man aged 50 to 59 with acute or convalescent COVID-19. The chain recombines TRBV29-1 with TRBJ2-7, with TRBD2 matching over 12 bases. The sequenced sample consisted of peripheral blood. CDR3 loop: CSGLGLAGPRAEQYF. The CDR3 coding sequence is TGCAGCGGTCTGGGACTAGCGGGCCCCCGGGCCGAGCAGTACTTC.